This T cell receptor beta chain was observed in a study of patients and donors after allogeneic stem cell transplantation. V was pared by 5 bases and J by 11 bases, with 15 bases between. CDR3 length: 12 residues. TCRdb recomputed calls from the RT-PCR reads with MiXCR, one row per CDR3 protein. The data contain about 200,000 distinct CDR3 sequences, around two fifths of them seen just once; the ten biggest clones take up 11%. The sequencing input was blood, either unsorted or a sorted T cell fraction (not recorded which). This rearrangement joins TRBV12-3 or TRBV12-4 to TRBJ1-1; perhaps TRBD1 as D (5 bases). This TCR derives from a human donor who was either an allogeneic HSCT recipient or a stem cell or donor lymphocyte infusion donor (not recorded which). It is not recorded whose cells these are; they may come from a transplant donor. CDR3 in amino acids: CASSLGLRVAFF. The CDR3, as DNA: TGTGCCAGCAGTCTGGGACTTAGGGTTGCTTTCTTT.